This is a list of T cell receptor beta chains from one sample in a study of metastatic and nonmetastatic thyroid tumors. TCRdb re-clonotyped the PCR reads through MiXCR. The sample contains tens of thousands of clones, more than 15% of which appear only once. The sequencing input was adjacent normal tissue. The origin of the receptors is a male donor with papillary thyroid cancer or a benign thyroid nodule (not recorded which). Some clones in this sample may be carry-over from other donors' samples. CDR3s include the opening cysteine and the closing phenylalanine or tryptophan. A D gene is named only where the DNA matches it firmly. Clone size, where shown, is once, few, many, or a class for clones that have expanded.

V,J,size,D,DNA,CDR3
TRBV19,TRBJ1-1,many,NA,TGTGCCAGCTATGAGGGGTGGGCAGGTGACACTGAAGCTTTCTTT,CASYEGWAGDTEAFF
TRBV12-3/TRBV12-4,TRBJ1-1,many,NA,TGTGCCAGCACCCTAGGGGGGTTCTCGTCTTTCTTT,CASTLGGFSSFF
TRBV19,TRBJ1-1,NA,TRBD1,TGTGCCAGTAGTTTTTACCGGGACAGGAACACTGAAGCTTTCTTT,CASSFYRDRNTEAFF
TRBV7-2,TRBJ2-1,many,TRBD1,TGTGCCAGCAGCTTAGATCCAGGGGGCTTTGAGCAGTTCTTC,CASSLDPGGFEQFF
TRBV18,TRBJ2-3,many,TRBD2,TGTGCCAGCTCACCACAGGGACTAGCGGGAGCCGATACGCAGTATTTT,CASSPQGLAGADTQYF
TRBV28,TRBJ2-7,NA,NA,TGTGCCAGCAGGGACACCTTGATATCCTACGAGCAGTACTTC,CASRDTLISYEQYF
TRBV4-2,TRBJ1-5,NA,NA,TGTGCCAGCAGCCAAGAGGTACAGGTTAGTCAGCCCCAGCATTTT,CASSQEVQVSQPQHF
TRBV30,TRBJ2-5,NA,NA,TGTGCCTGGAGCTTTATAGCGGTAGTGGAAACCCAGTATTTC,CAWSFIAVVETQYF
TRBV19,TRBJ2-2,many,NA,TGTGCCAGTAAAACGGCCCGGGACACGAACACCGGGGAGCTGTTTTTT,CASKTARDTNTGELFF
TRBV5-1,TRBJ1-4,many,TRBD1,TGCGCCAGCAGCGGCGGGACAGATGAAAAACTGTTTTTT,CASSGGTDEKLFF
TRBV7-8,TRBJ1-1,many,NA,TGTGCCAGCAGCTTGAGGGTACTGAACACTGAAGCTTTCTTT,CASSLRVLNTEAFF
TRBV9,TRBJ2-5,many,NA,TGTGCCAGCAGCGTAGACTCGGGGGCGGAGACCCAGTACTTC,CASSVDSGAETQYF
TRBV2,TRBJ1-1,NA,NA,TGTGCCAGCAGTGAAATGGGGGAAGGTGAGGCTTTCTTT,CASSEMGEGEAFF
TRBV27,TRBJ1-1,NA,NA,TGTGCCAGCACGACTGGGGGCGTCACACAAGCTTTCTTT,CASTTGGVTQAFF
TRBV3-1,TRBJ2-2,NA,NA,TGTGCCAGCAGCCAACGGTCGGGGGGCGGCGTGGAGCTGTTTTTT,CASSQRSGGGVELFF
TRBV5-1,TRBJ1-5,many,NA,TGCGCCAGCAGCATGGACAGTAGCAATCAGCCCCAGCATTTT,CASSMDSSNQPQHF
TRBV2,TRBJ1-3,medium-sized,NA,TGTGCCAGCAGCCCAACAGGGATCTCTGGAAACACCATATATTTT,CASSPTGISGNTIYF
TRBV2,TRBJ2-1,NA,TRBD1,TGTGCCAGCAGGGACCGGTTACAGGGGCAACACAATGAGCAGTTCTTC,CASRDRLQGQHNEQFF
TRBV6-1,TRBJ2-5,NA,NA,TGTGCCAGCAGTCTCGTCGGGGCAGCCCAAGAGACCCAATACTTC,CASSLVGAAQETQYF
TRBV20-1,TRBJ1-1,many,NA,TGCAGTGCTAGGAAACAGATCCTGAACACTGAAGCTTTCTTT,CSARKQILNTEAFF